This T cell receptor beta chain was found in a study of response to subunit inactivated influenza vaccine. This clonotype has more than one count but fewer than ten. MiXCR, run by TCRdb on the RT-PCR reads, gives a single entry per CDR3 protein. The sample includes approximately 490,000 distinct CDR3 sequences, about 7.2% of them seen just once. V was clipped by 0 bases and J by 3 bases; unmatched bases: 7. CDR1 and CDR2 (germline): LNHNV, YYDKDF (reference sequence). The CDR3 sequence is 16 residues long. The TCR originated in a man aged 45 to 70 who received an inactivated influenza vaccine. The specimen comprised PBMCs from blood, sampled approximately 25 months after vaccination. The chain uses TRBV15 and TRBJ1-2, with 7 bases lining up with TRBD1. CDR3 sequence reads: CATSRDVTGLDYGYTF. Written as DNA, the CDR3 is TGTGCCACCAGCAGAGACGTGACAGGGCTTGACTATGGCTACACCTTC.